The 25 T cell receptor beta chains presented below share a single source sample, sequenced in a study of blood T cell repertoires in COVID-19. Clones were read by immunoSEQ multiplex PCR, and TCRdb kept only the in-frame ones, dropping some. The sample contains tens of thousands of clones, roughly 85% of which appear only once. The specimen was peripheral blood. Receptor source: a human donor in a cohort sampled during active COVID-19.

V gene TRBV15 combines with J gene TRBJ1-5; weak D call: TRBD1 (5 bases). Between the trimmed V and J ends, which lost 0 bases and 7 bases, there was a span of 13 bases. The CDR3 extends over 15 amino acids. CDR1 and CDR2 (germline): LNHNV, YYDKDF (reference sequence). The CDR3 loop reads CATSRDPRVSQPQHF. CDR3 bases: TGTGCCACCAGCAGAGATCCCAGGGTGAGCCAGCCCCAGCATTTT. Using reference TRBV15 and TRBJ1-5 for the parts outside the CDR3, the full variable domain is DAMVIQNPRYQVTQFGKPVTLSCSQTLNHNVMYWYQQKSSQAPKLLFHYYDKDFNNEADTPDNFQSRRPNTSFCFLDIRSPGLGDTAMYLCATSRDPRVSQPQHFGDGTRLSIL.

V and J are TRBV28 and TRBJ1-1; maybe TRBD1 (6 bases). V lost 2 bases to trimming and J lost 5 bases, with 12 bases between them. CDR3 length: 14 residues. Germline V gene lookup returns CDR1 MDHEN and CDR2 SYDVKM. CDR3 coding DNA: TGTGCCAGCAGTTTACAGCCAGGGGATACTGAAGCTTTCTTT. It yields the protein CASSLQPGDTEAFF.

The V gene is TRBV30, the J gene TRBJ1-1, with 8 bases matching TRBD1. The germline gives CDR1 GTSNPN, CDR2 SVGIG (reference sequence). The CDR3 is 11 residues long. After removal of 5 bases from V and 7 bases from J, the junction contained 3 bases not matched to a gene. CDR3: CAWAQGGEAFF. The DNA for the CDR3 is TGTGCCTGGGCACAGGGGGGTGAAGCTTTCTTT.

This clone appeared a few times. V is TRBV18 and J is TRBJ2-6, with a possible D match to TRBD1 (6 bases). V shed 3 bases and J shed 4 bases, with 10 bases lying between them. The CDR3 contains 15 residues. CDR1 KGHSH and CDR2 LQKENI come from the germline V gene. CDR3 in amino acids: CASSPRGYGANVLTF. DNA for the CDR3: TGTGCCAGCTCACCTAGGGGGTACGGGGCCAACGTCCTGACTTTC.

The DNA for the CDR3 is TGCGCCAGCAGCTTGGCACAGACCATCACCGGGGAGCTGTTTTTT. It is translated as CASSLAQTITGELFF. The genes are TRBV5-1 and TRBJ2-2; D is uncertain. The CDR3 loop spans 15 amino acids. V was trimmed by 0 bases and J by 4 bases, leaving 10 bases between them. Germline CDR1 and CDR2: SGHRS and YFSETQ.

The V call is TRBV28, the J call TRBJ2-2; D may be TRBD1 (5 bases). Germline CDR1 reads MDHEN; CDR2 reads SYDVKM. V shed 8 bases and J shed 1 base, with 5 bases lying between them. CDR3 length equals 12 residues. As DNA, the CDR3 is TGTGCCAGCCAGGGGAACACCGGGGAGCTGTTTTTT. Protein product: CASQGNTGELFF.

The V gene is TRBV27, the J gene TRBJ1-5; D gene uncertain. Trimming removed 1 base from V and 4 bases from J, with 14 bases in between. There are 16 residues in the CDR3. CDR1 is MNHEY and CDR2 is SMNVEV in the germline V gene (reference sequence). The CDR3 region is CASSLLGSGENQPQHF. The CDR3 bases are TGTGCCAGCAGTTTATTAGGTTCCGGGGAAAATCAGCCCCAGCATTTT.

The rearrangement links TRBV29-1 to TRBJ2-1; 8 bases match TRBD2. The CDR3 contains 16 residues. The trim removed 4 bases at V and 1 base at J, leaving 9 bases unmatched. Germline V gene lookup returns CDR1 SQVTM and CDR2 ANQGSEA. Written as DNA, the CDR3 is TGCAGCGTTGGAAAGGCGGGAGGCACTTCCTACAATGAGCAGTTCTTC. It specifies CSVGKAGGTSYNEQFF.

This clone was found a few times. CDR3 DNA: TGTGCCTGGAGCCTCAATCGGGACAATGAGCAGTTCTTC. Its translation is CAWSLNRDNEQFF. The rearrangement uses TRBV30 and TRBJ2-1; D uncertain. Germline V lookup: CDR1 GTSNPN, CDR2 SVGIG (reference sequence). Trimming cost V 3 bases and J 5 bases, with 11 bases left between them. The CDR3 has 13 residues.

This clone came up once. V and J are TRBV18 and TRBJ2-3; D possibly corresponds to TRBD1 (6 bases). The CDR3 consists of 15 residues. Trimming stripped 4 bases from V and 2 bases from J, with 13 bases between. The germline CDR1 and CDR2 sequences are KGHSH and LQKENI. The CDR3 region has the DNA TGTGCCAGCTCACACAACAGGGCCTTCACAGATACGCAGTATTTT. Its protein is CASSHNRAFTDTQYF.

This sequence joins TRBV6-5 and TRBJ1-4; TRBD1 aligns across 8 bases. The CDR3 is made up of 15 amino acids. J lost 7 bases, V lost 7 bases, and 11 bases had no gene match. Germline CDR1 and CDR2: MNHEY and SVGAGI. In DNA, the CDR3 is TGTGCCAGCAATAGCGGTGTAGGGACAGGTGAAAAACTGTTTTTT. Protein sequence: CASNSGVGTGEKLFF.

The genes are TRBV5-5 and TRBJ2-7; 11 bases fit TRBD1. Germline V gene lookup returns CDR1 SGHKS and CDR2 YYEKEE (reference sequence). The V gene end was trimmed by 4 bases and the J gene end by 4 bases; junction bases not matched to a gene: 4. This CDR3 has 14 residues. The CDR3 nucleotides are TGTGCCAGCAGCCGGACAGGGGGCAGGTACGAGCAGTACTTC. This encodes CASSRTGGRYEQYF.

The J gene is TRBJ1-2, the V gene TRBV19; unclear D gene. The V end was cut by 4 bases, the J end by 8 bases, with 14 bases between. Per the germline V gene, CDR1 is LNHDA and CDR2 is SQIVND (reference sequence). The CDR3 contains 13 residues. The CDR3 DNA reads TGTGCCAGTAGTACCCCCCTCGGTGAGGGCTACACCTTC. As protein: CASSTPLGEGYTF.

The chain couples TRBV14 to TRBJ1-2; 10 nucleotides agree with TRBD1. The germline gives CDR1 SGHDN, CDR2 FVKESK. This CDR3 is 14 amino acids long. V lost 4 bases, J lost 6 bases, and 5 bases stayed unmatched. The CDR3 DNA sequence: TGTGCCAGCAGCCGGATCGGACAGGGGGATGGCTACACCTTC. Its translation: CASSRIGQGDGYTF.

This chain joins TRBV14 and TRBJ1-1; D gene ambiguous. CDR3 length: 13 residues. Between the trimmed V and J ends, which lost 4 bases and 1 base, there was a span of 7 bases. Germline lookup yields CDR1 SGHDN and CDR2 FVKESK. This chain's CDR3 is CASSLTRNTEAFF. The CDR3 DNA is TGTGCCAGCAGCCTTACACGGAACACTGAAGCTTTCTTT.

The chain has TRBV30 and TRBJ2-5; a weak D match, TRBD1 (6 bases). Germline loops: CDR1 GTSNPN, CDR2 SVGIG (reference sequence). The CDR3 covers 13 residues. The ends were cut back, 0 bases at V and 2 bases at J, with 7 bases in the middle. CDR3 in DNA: TGTGCCTGGAGTGTAGACAGGCAAGAGACCCAGTACTTC. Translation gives CAWSVDRQETQYF.

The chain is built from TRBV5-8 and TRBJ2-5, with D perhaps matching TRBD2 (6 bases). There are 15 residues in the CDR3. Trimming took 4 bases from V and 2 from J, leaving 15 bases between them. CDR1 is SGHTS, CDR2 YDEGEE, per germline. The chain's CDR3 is CASSPQGGAQETQYF. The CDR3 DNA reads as TGTGCCAGCAGCCCGCAGGGCGGGGCTCAAGAGACCCAGTACTTC. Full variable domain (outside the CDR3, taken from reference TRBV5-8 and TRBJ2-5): EAGVTQSPTHLIKTRGQQATLRCSPISGHTSVYWYQQALGLGLQFLLWYDEGEERNRGNFPPRFSGRQFPNYSSELNVNALELEDSALYLCASSPQGGAQETQYFGPGTRLLVL.

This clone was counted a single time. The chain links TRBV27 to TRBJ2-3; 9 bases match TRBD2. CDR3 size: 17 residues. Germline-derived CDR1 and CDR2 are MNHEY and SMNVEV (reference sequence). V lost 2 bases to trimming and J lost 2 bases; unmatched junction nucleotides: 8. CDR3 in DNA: TGTGCCAGCAGTTTAGTGGGGCTAGCGGGAAACACAGATACGCAGTATTTT. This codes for CASSLVGLAGNTDTQYF.

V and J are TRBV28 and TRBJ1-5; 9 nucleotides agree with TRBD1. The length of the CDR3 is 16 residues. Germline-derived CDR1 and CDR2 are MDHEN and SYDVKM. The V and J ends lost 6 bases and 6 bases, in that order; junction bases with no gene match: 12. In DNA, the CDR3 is TGTGCCAGCAGGCCCCGGGACAGGGTCTCAAGTCAGCCCCAGCATTTT. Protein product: CASRPRDRVSSQPQHF.

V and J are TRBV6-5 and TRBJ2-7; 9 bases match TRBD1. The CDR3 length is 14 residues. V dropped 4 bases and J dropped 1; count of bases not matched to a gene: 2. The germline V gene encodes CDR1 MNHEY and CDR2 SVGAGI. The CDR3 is CASSLDRGSYEQYF. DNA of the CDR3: TGTGCCAGCAGTTTGGACAGGGGTTCCTACGAGCAGTACTTC.

As DNA, the CDR3 is TGTGCCAGCACCAAGACAGGGGAGAACACTGAAGCTTTCTTT. This translates into CASTKTGENTEAFF. The V call is TRBV5-4, the J call TRBJ1-1, with TRBD1 identical over 8 bases. Germline V gene lookup returns CDR1 SGHNT and CDR2 YYREEE (reference sequence). V dropped 6 bases and J dropped 1; count of bases not matched to a gene: 5. The length of the CDR3 is 14 residues. The full variable domain, in which reference TRBV5-4 and TRBJ1-1 provide the parts outside the CDR3, is ETGVTQSPTHLIKTRGQQVTLRCSSQSGHNTVSWYQQALGQGPQFIFQYYREEENGRGNFPPRFSGLQFPNYSSELNVNALELDDSALYLCASTKTGENTEAFFGQGTRLTVV.

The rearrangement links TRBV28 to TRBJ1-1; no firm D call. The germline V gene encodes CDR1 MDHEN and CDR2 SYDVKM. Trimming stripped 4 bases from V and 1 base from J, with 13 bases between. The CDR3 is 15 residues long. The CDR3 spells CASSSMPVSNTEAFF. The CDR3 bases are TGTGCCAGCAGTTCTATGCCCGTTTCGAACACTGAAGCTTTCTTT.

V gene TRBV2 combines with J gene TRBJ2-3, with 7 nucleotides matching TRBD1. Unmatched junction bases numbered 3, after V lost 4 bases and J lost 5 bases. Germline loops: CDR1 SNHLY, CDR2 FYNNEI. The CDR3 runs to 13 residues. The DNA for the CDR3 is TGTGCCAGCAGTGCTAACAGGGGAGATACGCAGTATTTT. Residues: CASSANRGDTQYF.

CDR3 amino acids: CASSLGSAGGNYEQYF. The DNA for the CDR3 is TGTGCCAGCAGCTTAGGTTCGGCAGGGGGCAACTACGAGCAGTACTTC. The chain joins TRBV11-3 to TRBJ2-7; 8 bases are shared with TRBD1. With 1 base clipped from V and 3 bases from J, the junction kept 8 bases outside the gene matches. The CDR3 runs 16 residues. Germline V lookup: CDR1 SGHNT, CDR2 YENEEA.

The DNA for the CDR3 is TGTGCCAGCAGCTTAGCAGGCAGGGGTAGGCTTAATGAAAAACTGTTTTTT. Protein product: CASSLAGRGRLNEKLFF. The chain recombines TRBV7-2 with TRBJ1-4, with D tentatively TRBD1 (6 bases). Germline CDR1 reads SGHTA; CDR2 reads FQGNSA. The CDR3 totals 17 residues. V dropped 0 bases and J dropped 4 bases, with 15 bases sitting between them.